A selection of T cell receptor beta chains follows, all from one sample in a study of cytomegalovirus exposure and HLA in healthy donors. Generated by immunoSEQ multiplex PCR, the TCRdb table keeps only in-frame clones and is missing some. The sample lists around 120,000 clones, around three quarters occurring once. The sequenced sample consisted of PBMCs. The receptors come from a woman under 40 in good health and CMV-seropositive. Each CDR3 is given with its conserved first and last residue. The D gene is left open where the match is weak. Some rows have no size entry. The others give once, few or many, or a class for an expanded clone.

clone size	V gene	D gene	J gene	CDR3 protein	CDR3 DNA
few	TRBV4-1	TRBD2	TRBJ2-6	CASSQELAGSSNNVLTF	TGCGCCAGCAGCCAAGAGTTAGCGGGGAGCTCCAACAACGTCCTGACTTTC
.	TRBV28	.	TRBJ1-2	CASTAGSRLGYTF	TGTGCCAGCACGGCGGGCAGCCGCTTGGGCTACACCTTC
.	TRBV7-9	.	TRBJ2-6	CASSLEFGTVSGANILTF	TGTGCCAGCAGCTTAGAGTTCGGCACAGTCTCTGGGGCCAACATCCTGACTTTC
.	TRBV10-3	TRBD1	TRBJ2-5	CAISGQDQETQYF	TGTGCCATCAGCGGACAGGATCAAGAGACCCAGTACTTC
.	TRBV5-5	TRBD1	TRBJ1-5	CASSRTGDSNQPQHF	TGTGCCAGCAGCCGGACAGGGGATAGCAATCAGCCCCAGCATTTT
.	TRBV9	TRBD1	TRBJ1-2	CASSPGRGPKGYTF	TGTGCCAGCAGCCCTGGCAGGGGGCCAAAGGGCTACACCTTC
few	TRBV27	.	TRBJ1-6	CASSLLQGMGSGSPLHF	TGTGCCAGCAGTTTATTACAGGGTATGGGATCGGGTTCACCCCTCCACTTT
few	TRBV9	TRBD2	TRBJ2-1	CASSAGGGGPYNEQFF	TGTGCCAGCAGCGCCGGCGGGGGGGGGCCCTACAATGAGCAGTTCTTC
.	TRBV28	.	TRBJ2-3	CASNTQTTGSDTQYF	TGTGCCAGCAATACTCAAACTACAGGGTCAGATACGCAGTATTTT
.	TRBV6-1	TRBD1	TRBJ1-2	CASSARTGLSGGYTF	TGTGCCAGCAGTGCCAGGACAGGTCTTTCGGGAGGCTACACCTTC
few	TRBV9	TRBD2	TRBJ2-5	CASSVGGGAGQETQYF	TGTGCCAGCAGCGTAGGGGGAGGGGCAGGGCAAGAGACCCAGTACTTC
.	TRBV5-1	.	TRBJ1-6	CASSSRAGPGSGNSPLHF	TGCGCCAGCAGCTCCCGAGCGGGACCCGGGAGCGGTAATTCACCCCTCCACTTT
.	TRBV11-3	.	TRBJ1-1	CASSLDRVGTEAFF	TGTGCCAGCAGCTTAGACAGGGTTGGCACTGAAGCTTTCTTT
.	TRBV5-1	TRBD2	TRBJ2-5	CASSVGLAGTRQETQYF	TGCGCCAGCAGCGTAGGACTAGCGGGTACCCGTCAAGAGACCCAGTACTTC
.	TRBV4-3	TRBD2	TRBJ2-7	CASSQEVTSGESYEQYF	TGCGCCAGCAGCCAAGAAGTAACTAGCGGGGAGTCCTACGAGCAGTACTTC
.	TRBV7-2	.	TRBJ2-3	CASSLVGGFTDTQYF	TGTGCCAGCAGCTTAGTCGGGGGATTCACAGATACGCAGTATTTT
.	TRBV29-1	.	TRBJ2-3	CSVAYPFDTDIDTQYF	TGCAGCGTTGCATACCCGTTTGACACAGATATTGATACGCAGTATTTT
.	TRBV2	TRBD1	TRBJ1-1	CASSPGTGAFF	TGTGCCAGCAGTCCCGGGACAGGAGCTTTCTTT
.	TRBV5-1	.	TRBJ1-2	CASSLGRGATYGYTF	TGCGCCAGCAGCTTGGGAAGAGGAGCTACCTATGGCTACACCTTC
few	TRBV4-2	.	TRBJ1-2	CASSQADSYGYTF	TGTGCCAGCAGCCAAGCCGACAGCTATGGCTACACCTTC
.	TRBV30	TRBD2	TRBJ2-2	CAWGTKAGTSNTGELFF	TGTGCCTGGGGAACTAAAGCGGGGACCTCGAACACCGGGGAGCTGTTTTTT
.	TRBV4-2	.	TRBJ2-1	CASSETGPSSYNEQFF	TGTGCCAGCAGCGAAACAGGACCGAGCTCCTACAATGAGCAGTTCTTC
few	TRBV7-8	TRBD2	TRBJ2-1	CASSLVSRGVQFF	TGTGCCAGCAGCTTAGTCTCGCGGGGGGTGCAGTTCTTC
.	TRBV9	.	TRBJ2-2	CASSNGLNTGELFF	TGTGCCAGCAGCAATGGACTTAACACCGGGGAGCTGTTTTTT
.	TRBV19	TRBD2	TRBJ2-2	CASSAQAAGRGGELFF	TGTGCCAGTAGTGCCCAGGCGGCAGGGAGGGGCGGGGAGCTGTTTTTT
.	TRBV5-1	TRBD2	TRBJ2-2	CASRPGLAGGNTGELFF	TGCGCCAGCAGACCGGGACTAGCGGGGGGGAACACCGGGGAGCTGTTTTTT